A single sample is the source of the 5 T cell receptor beta chains below, sequenced in a study of regulatory T cells in long-lasting Graves disease. Researchers made TCR beta libraries by using iRepertoire HTBI primers and running Arm-PCR on CDR3 regions. TCRdb reprocessed the multiplex PCR reads via MiXCR and lists one record per CDR3 protein. Of over 200,000 distinct CDR3 sequences in the sample, about 17% were seen once. This sample's time point: newly diagnosed GD, antithyroid drugs for less than 3 months. Following extraction of RNA from PBMCs, that RNA was used to make the TCR library. This sample was also put to use in a study of T cells in Graves' hyperthyroidism and ophthalmopathy.

The material sequenced was peripheral blood mononuclear cells (PBMCs), taken at new diagnosis, from a patient treated with antithyroid drugs. These receptors originate from a woman aged 25 to 39 with Graves disease.

This clonotype was counted at least ten times. This chain joins TRBV19 and TRBJ2-7, with a tentative D call TRBD1 (6 bases). V lost 3 bases to trimming and J lost 4 bases, with 13 bases between them. Germline values: CDR1 LNHDA, CDR2 SQIVND (reference sequence). This CDR3 region has 14 residues. In DNA form, the CDR3 reads TGTGCCAGTAGTATGTTCAGGGGATCTTACGAGCAGTACTTC. Its protein is CASSMFRGSYEQYF.

At least ten counts were recorded for this clonotype. The chain employs TRBV20-1 and TRBJ1-4; D unresolved. Between the trimmed V and J ends, which lost 3 bases and 7 bases, there was a span of 12 bases. CDR1 is DFQATT, CDR2 SNEGSKA, per germline (reference sequence). This CDR3 contains 13 residues. The CDR3 spells CSARGFGVEKLFF. The CDR3 bases are TGCAGTGCTAGGGGCTTTGGGGTTGAAAAACTGTTTTTT.

In its sample, this clonotype was seen many times. CDR3 DNA: TGTGCCAGCAGCTCCCGCTCTTTATCTGAAGCTTTCTTT. It codes for CASSSRSLSEAFF. V usage is TRBV11-2 and J usage is TRBJ1-1; no reliable D call. Germline lookup yields CDR1 SGHAT and CDR2 FQNNGV. The germline V and J ends were trimmed by 4 bases and 6 bases, with 12 bases remaining between them. The CDR3 spans 13 residues.

This clonotype was picked up a small number of times. The rearrangement uses TRBV5-6 and TRBJ1-5, with D hard to call. Per the germline V gene, CDR1 is SGHDT and CDR2 is YYEEEE. The CDR3 has 13 amino acids. V was pared by 5 bases and J by 8 bases, with 14 bases between. The CDR3, as DNA: TGTGCCAGCAGTCGTCCTTCTGGCGAGCCCCAGCATTTT. Its translation is CASSRPSGEPQHF. The complete variable domain, with remaining parts taken from reference TRBV5-6 and TRBJ1-5, reads DAGVTQSPTHLIKTRGQQVTLRCSPKSGHDTVSWYQQALGQGPQFIFQYYEEEERQRGNFPDRFSGHQFPNYSSELNVNALLLGDSALYLCASSRPSGEPQHFGDGTRLSIL.

This clonotype was observed at least ten times. The chain combines TRBV3-1 with TRBJ2-7, with D perhaps being TRBD1 or TRBD2 (5 bases each). Germline V gene lookup returns CDR1 LGHDT and CDR2 YNNKEL (reference sequence). CDR3 length equals 14 residues. The V gene lost 4 bases and the J gene lost 2 bases, with 12 bases spanning the gap. CDR3 protein: CASSPGDGPYEQYF. The DNA of the CDR3 is TGTGCCAGCAGCCCCGGGGACGGACCCTACGAGCAGTACTTC.